Each of the 28 T cell receptor beta chains below was sequenced from the same sample in a study of shared clonotypes between healthy human individuals. Method: immunoSEQ multiplex PCR; TCRdb's copy keeps in-frame clones and lacks some. The sample has some 580,000 clones, nearly 98% seen once. The naive CD8 fraction comprised CD45RO-negative cells positively selected for CCR7 and excluded terminally differentiated effector memory CD45RA+ cells. The specimen sequenced was naive CD8+ T cells sorted from blood. All receptors come from a man under 40 in good health.

The chain has TRBV9 and TRBJ2-1; D is ambiguous. Trimming removed 0 bases at V and 12 bases at J, with 13 bases between. Germline V gene lookup returns CDR1 SGDLS and CDR2 YYNGEE. The CDR3 is 13 residues long. CDR3 coding DNA: TGTGCCAGCAGCGTAGGGCAGGAAACGATGCAGTTCTTC. Amino acid sequence: CASSVGQETMQFF.

In the case of this clone: Additional DNA sequences in this sample encode the identical CDR3. The CDR3 is CASSQGTSGAYEQYF. For the CDR3, the DNA is TGCGCCAGCAGCCAAGGCACTAGCGGGGCCTACGAGCAGTACTTC. This chain connects TRBV4-3 to TRBJ2-7; 10 bases match TRBD2. The CDR3 is 15 amino acids. The trim removed 1 base at V and 2 bases at J, leaving 2 bases unmatched. Germline CDR1 and CDR2: LGHNA and YSLEER.

The V and J genes are TRBV10-3 and TRBJ2-7; TRBD2 agrees at 7 bases. CDR3 length: 14 amino acids. Trimming removed 2 bases from V and 4 bases from J; junction bases left unmatched: 5. Per germline, CDR1 ENHRY and CDR2 SYGVKD. CDR3 region: CAISEGGRGYEQYF. DNA of the CDR3: TGTGCCATCAGTGAGGGCGGGCGGGGGTACGAGCAGTACTTC.

J is TRBJ2-5 and V is TRBV5-1; D could derive from TRBD1 or TRBD2 (5 bases each). Between the trimmed V and J ends, which lost 0 bases and 5 bases, there was a span of 14 bases. Germline CDR1 reads SGHRS; CDR2 reads YFSETQ. The CDR3 consists of 15 residues. DNA for the CDR3: TGCGCCAGCAGCTTGGACCTGGGGGACCTTGAGACCCAGTACTTC. This gives the protein CASSLDLGDLETQYF.

V is TRBV27 and J is TRBJ2-7; a weak D match, TRBD2 (6 bases). V shed 7 bases and J shed 2 bases, with 15 bases lying between them. The CDR3 covers 14 residues. Germline CDR1 reads MNHEY; CDR2 reads SMNVEV (reference sequence). CDR3 loop: CASKDGTGPYEQYF. DNA for the CDR3: TGTGCCAGCAAGGACGGGACTGGTCCCTACGAGCAGTACTTC.

V gene TRBV29-1 combines with J gene TRBJ2-1; TRBD1 matches at 7 bases. Germline V gives CDR1 SQVTM, CDR2 ANQGSEA. This CDR3 region has 14 residues. J was trimmed by 6 bases and V by 0 bases; bases with no gene match: 5. CDR3 protein: CSVEEGAGGNEQFF. The CDR3 DNA follows: TGCAGCGTTGAAGAGGGGGCAGGGGGCAATGAGCAGTTCTTC.

The gene calls are TRBV9 and TRBJ2-5; D possibly matches TRBD1 or TRBD2 (5 bases each). Germline-derived CDR1 and CDR2 are SGDLS and YYNGEE. V was shortened by 7 bases and J by 6 bases, with 10 bases between the two germline ends. The CDR3 sequence is 11 residues long. This CDR3 is CASGGVKTQYF. In DNA, the CDR3 is TGTGCCAGCGGGGGAGTGAAGACCCAGTACTTC.

The chain uses TRBV7-9 and TRBJ2-5, with 9 bases identical to TRBD1. The germline V gene encodes CDR1 SEHNR and CDR2 FQNEAQ (reference sequence). The CDR3 has 15 residues. V gave up 5 bases and J gave up 1 base; unmatched junction bases: 5. The CDR3 coding sequence is TGTGCCAGCAGCCCCACAGGGGGCCTCCAAGAGACCCAGTACTTC. Translation: CASSPTGGLQETQYF.

This chain connects TRBV4-1 to TRBJ2-1; 8 nucleotides match TRBD2. CDR1 is MGHRA, CDR2 YSYEKL, per germline. This CDR3 region has 15 residues. Losses at the gene ends were 1 base for V and 10 bases for J; bases not matched to a gene: 9. The CDR3 is CASSQGDPLAGEQFF. Here the CDR3 DNA reads TGCGCCAGCAGCCAAGGGGACCCTTTAGCGGGAGAGCAGTTCTTC.

The chain uses TRBV6-5 and TRBJ2-7, with 7 bases fitting TRBD1. The V segment lost 0 bases and the J segment 7 bases; nucleotides outside the gene matches: 12. Germline assignment: CDR1 MNHEY and CDR2 SVGAGI. This CDR3 spans 16 amino acids. The CDR3 loop is CASSYSIGTASQEQYF. Written as DNA, the CDR3 is TGTGCCAGCAGTTACTCGATAGGGACAGCCTCTCAGGAGCAGTACTTC.

V is TRBV5-5 and J is TRBJ2-1; 9 bases match TRBD1. Looked up from germline, CDR1 is SGHKS and CDR2 is YYEKEE (reference sequence). Trimming at V came to 0 bases and at J to 9 bases, leaving 4 bases not matched to a gene. The CDR3 sequence is 14 residues long. The CDR3 DNA sequence: TGTGCCAGCAGCTTGGGGGGACAGGGAGGTGAGCAGTTCTTC. Translated: CASSLGGQGGEQFF.

CDR3 nucleotides: TGTGCCAGCAGTGAAGGGGCCAGCGGGTTCGACAATGAGCAGTTCTTC. This sequence encodes CASSEGASGFDNEQFF. The V and J genes are TRBV2 and TRBJ2-1; possible D gene TRBD2, 6 bases. Germline V gives CDR1 SNHLY, CDR2 FYNNEI. V dropped 1 base and J dropped 5 bases, with 15 bases sitting between them. This CDR3 has 16 residues.

The chain carries TRBV9 and TRBJ1-2; possibly TRBD1 for D (5 bases). Trimming pared 7 bases from V and 2 bases from J, leaving 6 bases between. Germline V gene sequence: CDR1 SGDLS, CDR2 YYNGEE. CDR3 length: 11 amino acids. CDR3 nucleotide sequence: TGTGCCAGCGGGGGGAACTATGGCTACACCTTC. Its translation: CASGGNYGYTF.

The chain combines TRBV6-5 with TRBJ2-2; 7 bases line up with TRBD2. Losses at the gene ends were 0 bases for V and 5 bases for J; bases not matched to a gene: 6. The CDR3 contains 16 residues. Germline CDR1 reads MNHEY; CDR2 reads SVGAGI. CDR3 sequence: CASSYSGASGTGELFF. CDR3 in DNA: TGTGCCAGCAGTTACTCCGGGGCTAGCGGTACCGGGGAGCTGTTTTTT.

The CDR3, as DNA: TGTGCCAGCAGTTACTCGATAGCGGATTCCTACAATGAGCAGTTCTTC. Translating gives CASSYSIADSYNEQFF. This chain joins TRBV6-5 and TRBJ2-1; possible D gene TRBD2, 6 bases. The CDR3 runs to 16 residues. Deletions cut 0 bases from V and 1 base from J, with 10 bases between. The germline V gene has CDR1 MNHEY and CDR2 SVGAGI.

The gene calls are TRBV29-1 and TRBJ2-7; 8 nucleotides align to TRBD1. This CDR3 region has 17 residues. Per germline, CDR1 SQVTM and CDR2 ANQGSEA. V gave up 2 bases and J gave up 3 bases; unmatched junction bases: 15. The CDR3 nucleotides read TGCAGCGTTGAAAAATGGTCCGGGACAGGCCCTTACTACGAGCAGTACTTC. Translation gives CSVEKWSGTGPYYEQYF.

The chain employs TRBV10-3 and TRBJ2-1; D not certain. Deletions cut 8 bases from V and 4 bases from J, with 12 bases between. This CDR3 contains 13 residues. CDR1 is ENHRY and CDR2 is SYGVKD in the germline V gene. CDR3: CAIASIGYNEQFF. The CDR3 coding sequence is TGTGCCATCGCCTCGATAGGTTACAATGAGCAGTTCTTC.

The V call is TRBV29-1, the J call TRBJ2-1; TRBD2 matches 7 bases. This CDR3 contains 16 residues. In germline, CDR1 is SQVTM, CDR2 ANQGSEA. Unmatched junction bases numbered 14, after V lost 7 bases and J lost 2 bases. The CDR3 protein is CSAPKSMGGTYNEQFF. CDR3 DNA: TGCAGCGCCCCGAAATCAATGGGAGGGACCTACAATGAGCAGTTCTTC.

This chain uses TRBV5-1 with TRBJ2-7; TRBD1 matches at 7 bases. The CDR3 extends over 16 amino acids. V trimming: 3 bases; J trimming: 1 base; junction bases outside the gene matches: 10. Per the germline V gene, CDR1 is SGHRS and CDR2 is YFSETQ. The CDR3 DNA reads TGCGCCAGCAGCTGGGACAGTTCCGCCGGATCCTACGAGCAGTACTTC. Residues: CASSWDSSAGSYEQYF.

With respect to this clone: This sample also contains other DNA sequences that code for the same CDR3. DNA for the CDR3: TGCAGCGTTGGACGGCAGGGGAATGAGCAGTTCTTC. Translated: CSVGRQGNEQFF. The chain combines TRBV29-1 with TRBJ2-1, with D tentatively TRBD1 (6 bases). V was clipped by 4 bases and J by 7 bases, with 11 bases between them. Germline CDR1 and CDR2: SQVTM and ANQGSEA. This CDR3 is built from 12 residues.

The gene calls are TRBV7-8 and TRBJ2-7; 10 bases map to TRBD1. There are 15 residues in the CDR3. With V trimmed by 2 bases and J by 11 bases, 12 bases remained unmatched. Germline assignment: CDR1 SGHVS and CDR2 FQNEAQ. CDR3 region: CASSLPGDRGPVEYF. CDR3 nucleotides: TGTGCCAGCAGCTTACCTGGGGACAGGGGTCCAGTTGAGTACTTC.

On this clone itself: This same CDR3 is encoded by further DNA sequences in the sample. V is TRBV7-9 and J is TRBJ2-2; D is undetermined. The CDR3 spans 15 residues. In germline, CDR1 is SEHNR, CDR2 FQNEAQ (reference sequence). Trimming cost V 1 base and J 1 base, with 7 bases left between them. The CDR3 loop is CASSLVGGNTGELFF. Written as DNA, the CDR3 is TGTGCCAGCAGCTTAGTGGGCGGGAACACCGGGGAGCTGTTTTTT.

The chain carries TRBV5-8 and TRBJ2-2; D is perhaps TRBD2 (5 bases). V lost 2 bases and J 2 bases, leaving 13 bases between the germline ends. The CDR3 spans 16 residues. CDR1 is SGHTS and CDR2 is YDEGEE in the germline V gene. As DNA, the CDR3 is TGTGCCAGCAGCTTAGGGAGCGGACTTAACACCGGGGAGCTGTTTTTT. Its translation is CASSLGSGLNTGELFF. The complete variable domain, with remaining parts taken from reference TRBV5-8 and TRBJ2-2, reads EAGVTQSPTHLIKTRGQQATLRCSPISGHTSVYWYQQALGLGLQFLLWYDEGEERNRGNFPPRFSGRQFPNYSSELNVNALELEDSALYLCASSLGSGLNTGELFFGEGSRLTVL.

The chain has TRBV19 and TRBJ2-7; a possible D gene is TRBD2 (6 bases). Trimming took 3 bases from V and 3 from J, leaving 12 bases between them. This CDR3 has 14 residues. Germline CDR1 reads LNHDA; CDR2 reads SQIVND (reference sequence). The CDR3 sequence is CASSMFGGDYEQYF. As DNA, the CDR3 is TGTGCCAGTAGTATGTTCGGCGGGGACTACGAGCAGTACTTC.

This rearrangement joins TRBV29-1 to TRBJ1-1; no firm D call. This CDR3 contains 12 residues. Germline V gives CDR1 SQVTM, CDR2 ANQGSEA. Trimming shortened V by 7 bases and J by 5 bases, and 14 bases separated the two germline ends. The CDR3 DNA reads as TGCAGCGCTTCGACTAGGCGGACTGAAGCTTTCTTT. Translation gives CSASTRRTEAFF.

V and J are TRBV4-1 and TRBJ1-5, with no clear D. Trimming left V 0 bases short and J 9 bases short, with 9 bases between. Germline lookup yields CDR1 MGHRA and CDR2 YSYEKL. The CDR3 length is 13 residues. This CDR3 is CASSQDRPGPQHF. In nucleotides, the CDR3 is TGCGCCAGCAGCCAAGATCGTCCAGGGCCCCAGCATTTT.

This chain connects TRBV6-1 to TRBJ2-7; 10 bases map to TRBD1. V lost 2 bases to trimming and J lost 0 bases; unmatched junction nucleotides: 4. Germline V gene sequence: CDR1 MNHNS, CDR2 SASEGT. This CDR3 is 16 amino acids long. CDR3: CASSEPRTGGSYEQYF. CDR3 nucleotides: TGTGCCAGCAGTGAACCAAGGACAGGGGGCTCCTACGAGCAGTACTTC.

The chain links TRBV7-9 to TRBJ2-7, with TRBD1 matching 9 bases. This CDR3 region has 15 residues. V shed 4 bases and J 2 bases; nucleotides not matched to a gene: 6. Germline-derived CDR1 and CDR2 are SEHNR and FQNEAQ (reference sequence). CDR3 protein: CASSSPTGGTYEQYF. DNA for the CDR3: TGTGCCAGCAGCTCCCCGACAGGGGGAACCTACGAGCAGTACTTC.